One sample yielded the 20 T cell receptor beta chains listed below, sequenced in a study of cytomegalovirus exposure and HLA in healthy donors (dated by TCRdb to about 2017). The protocol used for the library was the immunoSEQ multiplex PCR assay. For the multiplex PCR, a mixture combining 60 forward primers for TCR Vbeta segments and 13 reverse primers for TCR Jbeta segments was used. TCRdb provides this immuneACCESS table in a form limited to in-frame rearrangements. Some clones are lacking; in checked studies, under half of them reflect an unresolved V gene, and why the rest are absent is not known. Across this sample there are about 59,000 clones, with about four fifths seen only once. The ten top clones hold 6.8% of the sample. Sequenced input: PBMCs. Source of these receptors: a man aged 30 to 45 in good health and CMV-seropositive.

Concerning this clone itself: The junction departs from the called germline gene at one end, perhaps through a read error. The chain joins TRBV5-1 to TRBJ2-5; D might be TRBD1 (5 bases). This CDR3 has 14 amino acids. Per germline, CDR1 SGHRS and CDR2 YFSETQ. DNA for the CDR3: TGCGCCAGCGGCTTGGGGTCAGGGCGGGAGACCCAGTACTTC. This codes for CASGLGSGRETQYF.

The rearrangement uses TRBV5-4 and TRBJ2-3; the D gene is possibly TRBD1 (7 bases). The germline V gene has CDR1 SGHNT and CDR2 YYREEE (reference sequence). This CDR3 region has 14 residues. The ends were cut back, 7 bases at V and 6 bases at J, with 18 bases in the middle. Here the CDR3 reads CASQRTGGRDTQYF. The DNA for the CDR3 is TGTGCCAGCCAGCGGACAGGTGGGAGGGATACGCAGTATTTT.

V gene TRBV11-2 combines with J gene TRBJ2-4, with 9 bases aligning to TRBD1. The CDR3 covers 17 residues. Per the germline V gene, CDR1 is SGHAT and CDR2 is FQNNGV. Losses at the gene ends were 1 base for V and 5 bases for J; bases not matched to a gene: 9. The CDR3 loop is CASSLVYGRTGENIQYF. Here the CDR3 DNA reads TGTGCCAGCAGCTTAGTTTACGGACGGACAGGGGAAAACATTCAGTACTTC.

The V call is TRBV5-1, the J call TRBJ1-6, with D tentatively TRBD1 (6 bases). The CDR3 has 15 residues. Germline-derived CDR1 and CDR2 are SGHRS and YFSETQ. Trimming shortened V by 4 bases and J by 6 bases, and 14 bases separated the two germline ends. The CDR3 protein is CASSEDRPINSPLHF. The CDR3 region has the DNA TGCGCCAGCAGCGAGGACAGACCTATTAATTCACCCCTCCACTTT.

The V gene is TRBV29-1, the J gene TRBJ1-2, with 9 positions matching TRBD1. This CDR3 has 13 amino acids. Germline assignment: CDR1 SQVTM and CDR2 ANQGSEA. V gave up 6 bases and J gave up 8 bases; unmatched junction bases: 10. The CDR3 protein is CSVTQGQGTGYTF. The CDR3 nucleotides are TGCAGCGTGACCCAGGGACAGGGTACAGGCTACACCTTC.

The chain links TRBV20-1 to TRBJ2-3, with D unresolved. Germline CDR1 and CDR2: DFQATT and SNEGSKA (reference sequence). The length of the CDR3 is 11 residues. V lost 3 bases, J lost 6 bases, and 7 bases lay in between. The CDR3 region has the DNA TGCAGTGCTAGTGACTTTGATACGCAGTATTTT. Its protein product is CSASDFDTQYF.

The chain employs TRBV5-7 and TRBJ1-6; D ambiguous. TRBV5-7 counts as an open reading frame of uncertain function. The V gene lost 0 bases and the J gene lost 7 bases, with 14 bases spanning the gap. This CDR3 spans 16 amino acids. DNA for the CDR3: TGTGCCAGCAGCTTGGCGGGAAGGGTTAGGAATTCACCCCTCCACTTT. This gives the protein CASSLAGRVRNSPLHF.

V and J are TRBV5-4 and TRBJ1-1; D is possibly TRBD1 (6 bases). V lost 0 bases and J lost 4, with 16 bases in between. The CDR3 covers 16 residues. The germline V gene has CDR1 SGHNT and CDR2 YYREEE (reference sequence). In DNA form, the CDR3 reads TGTGCCAGCAGCTTGGGGTACAGGGAACTTGGCACTGAAGCTTTCTTT. This sequence encodes CASSLGYRELGTEAFF. The variable domain in full, completed from reference TRBV5-4 and TRBJ1-1, reads ETGVTQSPTHLIKTRGQQVTLRCSSQSGHNTVSWYQQALGQGPQFIFQYYREEENGRGNFPPRFSGLQFPNYSSELNVNALELDDSALYLCASSLGYRELGTEAFFGQGTRLTVV.

This clone was seen just once. The chain combines TRBV6-4 with TRBJ1-4; the match to TRBD1 covers 9 bases. This CDR3 region has 17 residues. V lost 7 bases, J lost 0 bases, and 9 bases stayed unmatched. Germline V gives CDR1 MRHNA, CDR2 SNTAGT. Here the CDR3 DNA reads TGTGCCAGCATACGGGACAGGGAACTTGCAACTAATGAAAAACTGTTTTTT. Its translation: CASIRDRELATNEKLFF.

The chain uses TRBV6-1 and TRBJ2-7, with TRBD1 identical over 7 bases. J was trimmed by 6 bases and V by 7 bases; bases with no gene match: 12. The germline V gene has CDR1 MNHNS and CDR2 SASEGT. CDR3 length equals 14 residues. The CDR3 DNA is TGTGCCAGCACCCTCCCGGGACAGATACCCGAGCAGTACTTC. Its protein is CASTLPGQIPEQYF.

The chain recombines TRBV7-3 with TRBJ2-1, with 12 bases identical to TRBD2. Germline CDR1 and CDR2: SGHTA and FQGTGA. V was pared by 4 bases and J by 7 bases, with 5 bases of the junction left unmatched. There are 15 residues in the CDR3. Here the CDR3 reads CASSSGLAGNNEQFF. The CDR3 coding sequence is TGTGCCAGCAGCTCTGGACTAGCGGGGAATAATGAGCAGTTCTTC.

This clone was seen only a few times. This chain joins TRBV4-2 and TRBJ2-3, with 14 bases aligning to TRBD2. Germline V gene data show CDR1 as LGHNA and CDR2 as YNFKEQ. The junction had 6 bases not matched to a gene; V was cut back by 3 bases and J by 1 base. CDR3 length: 18 amino acids. The CDR3 protein is CASSHGLAGGPGTDTQYF. The CDR3 nucleotides read TGTGCCAGCAGCCACGGACTAGCGGGGGGTCCCGGCACAGATACGCAGTATTTT.

This rearrangement joins TRBV7-2 to TRBJ2-7; 7 bases agree with TRBD1. Germline CDR1 is SGHTA and CDR2 is FQGNSA. J gave up 9 bases and V 5 bases, and 13 bases lay outside the gene matches. The length of the CDR3 is 14 residues. Here the CDR3 DNA reads TGTGCCAGCAGCAACAGGGGTTCCGACGGCGGGCAGTACTTC. Protein product: CASSNRGSDGGQYF.

The chain combines TRBV28 with TRBJ2-4, with 7 bases identical to TRBD2. The CDR3 length is 15 residues. Germline loops: CDR1 MDHEN, CDR2 SYDVKM. Trimming removed 8 bases from V and 5 bases from J; junction bases left unmatched: 12. Here the CDR3 DNA reads TGTGCCAGCGGAGGAATGGGGGGGTTCCAAAACATTCAGTACTTC. This sequence encodes CASGGMGGFQNIQYF. Combining the CDR3 with reference TRBV28 and TRBJ2-4 gives the whole variable domain DVKVTQSSRYLVKRTGEKVFLECVQDMDHENMFWYRQDPGLGLRLIYFSYDVKMKEKGDIPEGYSVSREKKERFSLILESASTNQTSMYLCASGGMGGFQNIQYFGAGTRLSVL.

This clone has just a few counts. The V gene is TRBV5-1, the J gene TRBJ1-6; D unclear. The CDR3 totals 16 residues. Trimming removed 1 base from V and 5 bases from J, with 13 bases in between. Germline V gives CDR1 SGHRS, CDR2 YFSETQ. The CDR3 nucleotides read TGCGCCAGCAGCTTGAGGTCCGTCGGGGATAATTCACCCCTCCACTTT. Protein: CASSLRSVGDNSPLHF.

J is TRBJ1-4 and V is TRBV7-6, with TRBD1 as a possible D gene (5 bases). V lost 1 base and J lost 1, with 16 bases in between. The CDR3 length is 18 residues. Germline-derived CDR1 and CDR2 are SGHVS and FNYEAQ. CDR3 coding DNA: TGTGCCAGCAGCTTAGACGATTTCAGGGCTGTAACTAATGAAAAACTGTTTTTT. Translating it yields CASSLDDFRAVTNEKLFF.

V usage is TRBV9 and J usage is TRBJ2-5; D might be TRBD1 (7 bases). Trimming pared 4 bases from V and 1 base from J, leaving 17 bases between. The germline V gene encodes CDR1 SGDLS and CDR2 YYNGEE. The CDR3 is 16 residues long. CDR3 amino acids: CASSKQAGQIQETQYF. The CDR3 nucleotides read TGTGCCAGCAGCAAACAGGCGGGACAGATCCAAGAGACCCAGTACTTC.

The chain has TRBV2 and TRBJ1-1; 8 bases align to TRBD1. With 4 bases clipped from V and 3 bases from J, the junction kept 16 bases outside the gene matches. In germline, CDR1 is SNHLY, CDR2 FYNNEI. The CDR3 has 18 amino acids. The CDR3 bases are TGTGCCAGCAGTGTAGTGCTTGGGGCCGGGACAGGTTACACTGAAGCTTTCTTT. Translating it yields CASSVVLGAGTGYTEAFF.

This clone has a count of ten or more. The V gene is TRBV6-5, the J gene TRBJ2-7, with TRBD1 matching 7 bases. Germline V lookup: CDR1 MNHEY, CDR2 SVGAGI. V lost 8 bases and J lost 4; bases outside the gene matches: 11. The CDR3 has 14 amino acids. CDR3 sequence (DNA): TGTGCCAGCCGAGGGGGCAGGGGTCAGTACGAGCAGTACTTC. Translation gives CASRGGRGQYEQYF.

This chain links TRBV14 with TRBJ2-7; 8 nucleotides match TRBD1. This CDR3 spans 16 amino acids. Trimming took 2 bases from V and 3 from J; bases not matched to a gene: 9. Germline V lookup: CDR1 SGHDN, CDR2 FVKESK. The CDR3: CASSQPTGGGNYEQYF. The DNA for the CDR3 is TGTGCCAGCAGCCAACCCACAGGGGGAGGTAACTACGAGCAGTACTTC.